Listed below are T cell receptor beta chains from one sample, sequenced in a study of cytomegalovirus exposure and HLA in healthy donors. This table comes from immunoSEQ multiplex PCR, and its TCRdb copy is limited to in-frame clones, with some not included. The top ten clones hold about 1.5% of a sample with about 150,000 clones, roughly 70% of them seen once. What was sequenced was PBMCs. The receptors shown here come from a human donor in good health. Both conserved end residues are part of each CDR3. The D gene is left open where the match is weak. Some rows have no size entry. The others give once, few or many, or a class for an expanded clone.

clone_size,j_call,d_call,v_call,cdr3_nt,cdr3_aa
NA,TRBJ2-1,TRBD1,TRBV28,TGTGCCAGCACCGATGCACCGGGACAGGTAAACAATGAGCAGTTCTTC,CASTDAPGQVNNEQFF
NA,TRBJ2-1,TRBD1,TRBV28,TGTGCCAGCAGTCTCCGACAGGGGGCGACCCTTAATGAGCAGTTCTTC,CASSLRQGATLNEQFF
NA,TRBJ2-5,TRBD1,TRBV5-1,TGCGCCAGCAGCTTGGCGGCCCGGGGACAGAGTTACCAAGAGACCCAGTACTTC,CASSLAARGQSYQETQYF
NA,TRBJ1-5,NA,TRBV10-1,TGCGCCAGCAGTGCCCTCGGAGGAGGGAAGAAAGTCAATCAGCCCCAGCATTTT,CASSALGGGKKVNQPQHF
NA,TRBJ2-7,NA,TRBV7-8,TGTGCCAGCAGCTTAGAGGGGTATGGGGAGCAGTACTTC,CASSLEGYGEQYF
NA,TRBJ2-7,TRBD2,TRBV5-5,TGTGCCAGCAGCTTACTAGCGCGATACGAGCAGTACTTC,CASSLLARYEQYF
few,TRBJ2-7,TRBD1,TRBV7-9,TGTGCCAGCAGCTTTATGACAGGGGCCGAGCAGTACTTC,CASSFMTGAEQYF
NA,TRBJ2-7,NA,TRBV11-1,TGTGCCAGCAGCTTAAGGGGGAGAGGACACGAGCAGTACTTC,CASSLRGRGHEQYF
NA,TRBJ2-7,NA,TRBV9,TGTGCCAGCAGCGTAAAGCCATTCTCCTACGAGCAGTACTTC,CASSVKPFSYEQYF
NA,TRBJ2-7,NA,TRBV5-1,TGCGCCAGCAAGAGGGGGGGGACCTACGAGCAGTACTTC,CASKRGGTYEQYF
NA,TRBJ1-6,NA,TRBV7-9,TGTGCCAGCAGCCCCCCCCTAGAAAGTTCACCCCTCCACTTT,CASSPPLESSPLHF
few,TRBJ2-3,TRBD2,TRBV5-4,TGTGCCAGCAGCTTCGCTAGCGGACCCACAGATACGCAGTATTTT,CASSFASGPTDTQYF
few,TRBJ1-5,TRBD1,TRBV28,TGTGCCAGCACAGACAGGGGACGCAATCAGCCCCAGCATTTT,CASTDRGRNQPQHF
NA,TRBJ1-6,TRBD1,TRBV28,TGTGCCAGCAGTATAGGGGGCGGTAATTCACCCCTCCACTTT,CASSIGGGNSPLHF
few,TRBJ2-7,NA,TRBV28,TGTGCCAGCAGTTCGAGAGCGGAGCTGCCCTCCTACGAGCAGTACTTC,CASSSRAELPSYEQYF
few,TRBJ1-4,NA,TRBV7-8,TGTGCCAGCAGCTTAGTTTCATCCTCAAGGGGTGAAAAACTGTTTTTT,CASSLVSSSRGEKLFF
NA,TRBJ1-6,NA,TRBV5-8,TGTGCCAGCAGCTTGGACCCGGACAGAACGGTCTCACCCCTCCACTTT,CASSLDPDRTVSPLHF
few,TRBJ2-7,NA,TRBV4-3,TGCGCCAGCAGCCAAGATTTGCTCAATACCCGGACAGAGTTCTACGAGCAGTACTTC,CASSQDLLNTRTEFYEQYF
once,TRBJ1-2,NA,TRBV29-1,TGCAGCGCTATGACTGATTTCTATGGCTACACCTTC,CSAMTDFYGYTF
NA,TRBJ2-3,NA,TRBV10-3,TGTGCCATCAGTGGGTCGGGCGGGCAAGGCACAGATACGCAGTATTTT,CAISGSGGQGTDTQYF
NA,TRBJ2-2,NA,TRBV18,TGTGCCAGCTCACCACAGGGAGGTGGCACCGGGGAGCTGTTTTTT,CASSPQGGGTGELFF
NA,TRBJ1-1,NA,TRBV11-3,TGTGCCAGCAGCCCAACGACTTTGGGGAACACTGAAGCTTTCTTT,CASSPTTLGNTEAFF
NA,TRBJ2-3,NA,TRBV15,TGTGCCACCACGCCGCTAGCGAGGGATACGCAGTATTTT,CATTPLARDTQYF
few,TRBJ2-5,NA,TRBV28,TGTGCCAGCAGCCGGGAGACCCAGTACTTC,CASSRETQYF
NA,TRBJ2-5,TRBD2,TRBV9,TGTGCCAGCAGCGTAGGTTTAGCGGGAGGGCCAGGTATCGGAGAGACCCAGTACTTC,CASSVGLAGGPGIGETQYF
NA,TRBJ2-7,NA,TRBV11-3,TGTGCCAGCAGCTTAGTAGAGGGTCCCTACGAGCAGTACTTC,CASSLVEGPYEQYF
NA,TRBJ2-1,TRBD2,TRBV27,TGTGCCAGCCGGACTAGCGGGAGATTCAATGAGCAGTTCTTC,CASRTSGRFNEQFF
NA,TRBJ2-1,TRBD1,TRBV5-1,TGCGCCAGCAGCTTGCAACCGGGACAGTACAATGAGCAGTTCTTC,CASSLQPGQYNEQFF
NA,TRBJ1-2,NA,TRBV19,TGTGCCAGTGGTATACGCAGGCGTAACTATGGCTACACCTTC,CASGIRRRNYGYTF
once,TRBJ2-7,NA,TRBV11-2,TGTGCCAGCAGCCCTTCCAGCTCCTACGAGCAGTACTTC,CASSPSSSYEQYF
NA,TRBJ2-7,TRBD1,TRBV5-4,TGTGCCAGCAGCTTGGGGGGGTACAGGGGGCACTCCTACGAGCAGTACTTC,CASSLGGYRGHSYEQYF
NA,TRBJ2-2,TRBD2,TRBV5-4,TGTGCCAGCAGCCTTAGCGGGAGACAGACCGGGGAGCTGTTTTTT,CASSLSGRQTGELFF
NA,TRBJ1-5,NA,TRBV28,TGTGCCAGCGGACAGATAGGGATTAGCAATCAGCCCCAGCATTTT,CASGQIGISNQPQHF
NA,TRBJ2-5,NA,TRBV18,TGTGCCAGCTCACCACCGGGTCAGGGAAAGGTCGGAGAGACCCAGTACTTC,CASSPPGQGKVGETQYF
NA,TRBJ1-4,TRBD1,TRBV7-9,TGTGCCAGCAGCCTGGACAGGGGGCAAGCGGCTGAAAAACTGTTTTTT,CASSLDRGQAAEKLFF
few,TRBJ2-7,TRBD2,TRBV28,TGTGCCAGCAGTCCACCGGGACTAGCGGTTTACGAGCAGTACTTC,CASSPPGLAVYEQYF
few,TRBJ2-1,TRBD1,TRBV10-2,TGCGCCAGCAGTGAGCCGGGACAGGCCTACAATGAGCAGTTCTTC,CASSEPGQAYNEQFF
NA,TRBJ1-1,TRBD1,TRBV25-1,TGTGCCGGCAGTGAAGACGCCGGGACAGGGTCGGAATCTTTCTTT,CAGSEDAGTGSESFF
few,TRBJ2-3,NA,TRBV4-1,TGCGCCAGCGGCGAAGGCGGGAGCACAGATACGCAGTATTTT,CASGEGGSTDTQYF
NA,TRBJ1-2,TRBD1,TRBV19,TGTGCCAGTAGTCTTACCCGACAGGGAGGCTTATATGGCTACACCTTC,CASSLTRQGGLYGYTF